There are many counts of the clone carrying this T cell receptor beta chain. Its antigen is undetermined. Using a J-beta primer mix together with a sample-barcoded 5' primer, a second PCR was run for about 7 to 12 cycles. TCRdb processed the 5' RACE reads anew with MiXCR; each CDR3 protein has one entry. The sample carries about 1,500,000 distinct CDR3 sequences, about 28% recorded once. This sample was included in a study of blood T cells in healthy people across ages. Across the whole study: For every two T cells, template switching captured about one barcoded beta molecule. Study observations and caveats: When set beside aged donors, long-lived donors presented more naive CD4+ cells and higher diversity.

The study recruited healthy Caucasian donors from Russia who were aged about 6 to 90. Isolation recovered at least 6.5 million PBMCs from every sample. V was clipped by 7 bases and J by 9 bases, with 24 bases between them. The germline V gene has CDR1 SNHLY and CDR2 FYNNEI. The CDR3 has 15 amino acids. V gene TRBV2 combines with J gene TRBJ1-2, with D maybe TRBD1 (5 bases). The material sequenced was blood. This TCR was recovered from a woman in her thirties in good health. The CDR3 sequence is CASTPGPWESQSYTF. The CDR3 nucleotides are TGTGCCAGCACACCAGGGCCTTGGGAGTCCCAGAGCTACACCTTC.